This T cell receptor beta chain came from a study of shared clonotypes between healthy human individuals. Regarding the study as a whole: Generally, estimated richness proved larger in naive subsets than it did in memory subsets.

Method: immunoSEQ multiplex PCR; TCRdb's copy keeps in-frame clones and lacks some. Of about 2.1 million clones listed, roughly 93% are singletons. Concerning this clone itself: The antigen is undetermined.

Terminally differentiated effector memory CD45RA+ cells were left out of the naive CD8 fraction, which was CD45RO-negative and positively selected for CCR7. This clonotype was sampled from a man aged 18 to 30 in good health. Some clones in this sample may be carry-over from other donors' samples. The sequenced sample consisted of naive CD8+ T cells from PBMCs.

CDR3 in DNA: TGTGCCAGCAGCGCGGGTGGTCTAGCGGGAGTTCGGGGGAACGAGCAGTACTTC. As protein: CASSAGGLAGVRGNEQYF. The chain is built from TRBV9 and TRBJ2-7; 10 bases agree with TRBD2. The V gene's germline CDR1 is SGDLS and CDR2 YYNGEE. The V gene end was trimmed by 3 bases and the J gene end by 5 bases; junction bases not matched to a gene: 17. This CDR3 spans 18 amino acids.